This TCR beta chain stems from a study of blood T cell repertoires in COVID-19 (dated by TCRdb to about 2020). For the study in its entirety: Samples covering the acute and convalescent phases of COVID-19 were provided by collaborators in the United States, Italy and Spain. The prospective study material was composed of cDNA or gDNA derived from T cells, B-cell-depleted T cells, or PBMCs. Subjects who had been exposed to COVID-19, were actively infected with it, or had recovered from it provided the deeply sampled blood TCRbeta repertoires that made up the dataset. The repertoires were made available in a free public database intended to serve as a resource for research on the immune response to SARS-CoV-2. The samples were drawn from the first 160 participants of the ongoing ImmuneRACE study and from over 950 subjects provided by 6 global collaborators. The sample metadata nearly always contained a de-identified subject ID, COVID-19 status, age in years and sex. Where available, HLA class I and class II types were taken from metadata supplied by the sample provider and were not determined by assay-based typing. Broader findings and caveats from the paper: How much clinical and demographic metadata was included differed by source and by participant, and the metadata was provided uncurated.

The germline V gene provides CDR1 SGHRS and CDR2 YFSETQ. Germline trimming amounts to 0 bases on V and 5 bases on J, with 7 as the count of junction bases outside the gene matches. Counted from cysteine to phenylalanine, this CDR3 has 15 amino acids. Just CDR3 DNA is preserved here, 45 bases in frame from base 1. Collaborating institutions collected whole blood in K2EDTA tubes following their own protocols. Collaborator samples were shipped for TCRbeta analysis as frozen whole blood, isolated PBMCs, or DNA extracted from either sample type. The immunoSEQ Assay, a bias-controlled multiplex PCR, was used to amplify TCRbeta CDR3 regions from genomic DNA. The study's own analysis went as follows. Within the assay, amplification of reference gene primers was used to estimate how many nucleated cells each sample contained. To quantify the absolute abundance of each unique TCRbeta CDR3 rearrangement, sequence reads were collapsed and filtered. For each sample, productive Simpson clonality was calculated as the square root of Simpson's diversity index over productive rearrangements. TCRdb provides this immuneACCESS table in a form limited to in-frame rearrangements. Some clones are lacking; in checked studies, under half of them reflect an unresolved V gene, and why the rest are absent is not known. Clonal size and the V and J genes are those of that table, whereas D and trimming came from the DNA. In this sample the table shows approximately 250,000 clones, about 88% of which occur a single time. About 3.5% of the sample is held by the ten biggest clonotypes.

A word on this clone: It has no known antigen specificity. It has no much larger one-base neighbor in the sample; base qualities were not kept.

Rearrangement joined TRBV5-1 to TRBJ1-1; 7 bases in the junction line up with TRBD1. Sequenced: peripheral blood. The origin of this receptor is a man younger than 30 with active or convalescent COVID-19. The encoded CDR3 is CASSLGQGVTTEAFF. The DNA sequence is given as TGCGCCAGCAGCTTGGGTCAGGGGGTGACGACTGAAGCTTTCTTT.